Below, one T cell receptor (beta chain) is given with its context. Its target is unknown. This specimen belongs to a study of cytomegalovirus exposure and HLA in healthy donors. Across the study: For the 300 to 400 genotyped donors, 80% to 90% fell within the Caucasian-associated ancestry cluster. Whole-study findings and limits: Prediction of most subjects' HLA-A and HLA-B alleles by TCR beta sequences was reportedly accurate. In a later analysis, at a false discovery rate of 0.05, under 20,000 TCR beta sequences were associated with HLA alleles.

Primers for the PCR totalled 60 Vbeta and 13 Jbeta. Using immunoSEQ multiplex PCR, the repertoire was profiled, and TCRdb retains in-frame clones only, with some absent. The sample lists roughly 230,000 clones, 80% to 95% occurring once. V was pared by 5 bases and J by 0 bases, with 11 bases between. The germline CDR1 and CDR2 sequences are MNHEY and SVGAGI. The CDR3 is made up of 14 amino acids. Sequenced: PBMCs. This rearrangement joins TRBV6-5 to TRBJ2-7, with a tentative D call TRBD1 (5 bases). The clonotype comes from a girl under 10 years old in good health and CMV-seronegative. The CDR3 protein is CASSDTGFSYEQYF. The CDR3 bases are TGTGCCAGCAGTGATACAGGATTCTCCTACGAGCAGTACTTC.